This entry concerns a single TCR beta chain. Participant ages covered roughly 18 to 89 years across some 25 US areas. Symptom resolution, clearance, or two negative PCRs marked the recovered donors of Cohort 3. Repertoires were generated with immunoSEQ multiplex PCR, while TCRdb's copy carries only in-frame clones and drops some. This repertoire shows 140,000 or so clones, approximately 80% found once; its top ten account for more than 8.5%. The V segment lost 6 bases and the J segment 4 bases; nucleotides outside the gene matches: 6. Per the germline V gene, CDR1 is MNHEY and CDR2 is SVGAGI. This CDR3 is built from 14 residues. The data are from a study of blood T cell repertoires in COVID-19. For the study at large: The United States, Italy and Spain supplied acute and convalescent COVID-19 samples. From T cells, B-cell-depleted T cells, or PBMCs came the material, which was cDNA or gDNA.

The chain is built from TRBV6-5 and TRBJ1-1; 9 bases match TRBD1. Sequenced material: PBMCs or T cells enriched from blood (not recorded which). The receptor's source is a man aged 50 to 59 who had recovered from COVID-19. The CDR3 reads CASRLGQGPTEAFF. The CDR3 coding sequence is TGTGCCAGCAGGCTGGGACAGGGTCCCACTGAAGCTTTCTTT.